This entry describes one T cell receptor beta chain. With a J-beta primer mix and a sample-barcoded 5' primer, a second PCR ran about 7 to 11 cycles. In TCRdb, the 5' RACE reads were re-called with MiXCR into one record per CDR3 protein. The table includes roughly 1.4 million distinct CDR3 sequences, almost 60% detected once. V was clipped by 4 bases and J by 3 bases, with 11 bases between them. The CDR3 runs 14 residues. The germline V gene encodes CDR1 MGHRA and CDR2 YSYEKL. This specimen comes from a study of blood T cells in healthy people across ages. The receptor comes from a man younger than 30 in good health. The chain carries TRBV4-1 and TRBJ2-3, with D perhaps TRBD1 or TRBD2 (5 bases each). The sample was blood. The chain's CDR3 is CASSPWWGTDTQYF. In nucleotides, the CDR3 is TGCGCCAGCAGCCCTTGGTGGGGGACAGATACGCAGTATTTT.